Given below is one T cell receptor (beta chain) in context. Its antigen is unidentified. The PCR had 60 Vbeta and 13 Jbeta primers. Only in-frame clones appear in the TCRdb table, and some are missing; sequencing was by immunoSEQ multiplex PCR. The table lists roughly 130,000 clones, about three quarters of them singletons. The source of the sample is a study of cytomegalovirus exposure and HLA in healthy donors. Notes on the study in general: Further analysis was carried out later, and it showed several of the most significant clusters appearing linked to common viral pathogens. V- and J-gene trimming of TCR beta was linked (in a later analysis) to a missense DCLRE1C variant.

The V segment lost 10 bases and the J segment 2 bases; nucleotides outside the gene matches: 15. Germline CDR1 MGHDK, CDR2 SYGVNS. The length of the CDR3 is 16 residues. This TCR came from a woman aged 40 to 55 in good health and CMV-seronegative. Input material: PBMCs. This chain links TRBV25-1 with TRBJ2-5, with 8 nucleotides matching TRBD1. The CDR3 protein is CATSQGQGRSQETQYF. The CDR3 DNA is TGTGCCACCAGCCAAGGACAGGGACGGTCGCAAGAGACCCAGTACTTC.